The entry that follows covers one TCR beta chain sequence. The protocol was immunoSEQ multiplex PCR, while the TCRdb copy is restricted to in-frame clones and leaves out a portion. The sample consists of around 140,000 clones, around 92% of them appearing once. The entry originates in a study of control samples from healthy donors and cancer patients. The CDR3 loop spans 13 amino acids. V lost 3 bases, J lost 6 bases, and 4 bases stayed unmatched. Sequenced sample: blood. This chain uses TRBV12-3 or TRBV12-4 with TRBJ2-7, with TRBD1 matching 8 bases. This sequence was found in a man younger than 40 in good health. The CDR3 DNA reads TGTGCCAGCAGTTTCGGACAGGGAGGCGAGCAGTACTTC. Amino acids: CASSFGQGGEQYF.